This T cell receptor beta chain comes out of a study of identical twins. Study-wide points: Memory repertoires lacked the insertion deficit that abundant cord blood beta clonotypes showed.

Germline V gene data show CDR1 as MNHEY and CDR2 as SMNVEV (reference sequence). The CDR3 is made up of 15 amino acids. V gave up 0 bases and J gave up 4 bases, with 12 bases separating them. Template switching added a universal primer site; cDNA carried unique molecular identifiers. TCRdb called the 5' RACE reads again in MiXCR, with one record for every CDR3 protein. The sample lists fewer than 500,000 distinct CDR3 sequences, roughly an eighth occurring once. On this clonotype itself: Its target is not known.

Donors uniformly comprised healthy Caucasians. This same sample was also part of a study on yellow fever vaccine responses in identical twins.

Sample: CD4+ T cells sorted from blood. The chain recombines TRBV27 with TRBJ1-2, with D possibly TRBD1 on 6 matching bases. The TCR sequence derives from a woman aged 18-35 years in good health. The CDR3 DNA reads TGTGCCAGCAGTTTATCACAGGGCGGTCCCTATGGCTACACCTTC. It translates to CASSLSQGGPYGYTF.